This T cell receptor (beta chain) was obtained from a study of glioma-infiltrating T cells. Study observations and caveats: Non-neoplastic patients had below-expected tissue-blood divergence, while all gliomas exceeded expectation.

Germline-derived CDR1 and CDR2 are PRHDT and FYEKMQ (reference sequence). After removal of 6 bases from V and 5 bases from J, the junction contained 17 bases not matched to a gene. The CDR3 extends over 17 amino acids. In regard to this clonotype: Antigen: not known.

The iRepertoire nested amplicon-rescue multiplex PCR amplified TCR alpha and beta CDR3s from RNA. TCRdb fed the multiplex PCR reads into MiXCR, producing one record per CDR3 protein. The sample has roughly 190,000 distinct CDR3 sequences, around 30% seen once; the top ten hold 20% to 25%. Sequenced material: glioma tissue, nonneoplastic brain tissue, or PBMCs (not recorded which). This clonotype originated in a human donor with low-grade glioma or glioblastoma, undergoing nonglioma brain surgery, or in good health (not recorded which). The chain uses TRBV13 and TRBJ2-7; 9 nucleotides align to TRBD2. The CDR3 nucleotides are TGTGCCAGCAGTTTTTTCGACCTTAGCGGGAGAAGCGACGAGCAGTACTTC. This encodes CASSFFDLSGRSDEQYF.